A selection of T cell receptor beta chains follows, all from one sample in a study of blood T cell repertoires in COVID-19. Generated by immunoSEQ multiplex PCR, the TCRdb table keeps only in-frame clones and is missing some. The data contain some 460,000 clones, around nine tenths of them singletons. The specimen was peripheral blood. These receptors were taken from a woman aged 25 to 39 with acute or convalescent COVID-19. CDR3s include the opening cysteine and the closing phenylalanine or tryptophan. The D gene is left open where the match is weak. Some rows have no size entry. The others give once, few or many, or a class for an expanded clone.

d_gene: TRBD1; v_gene: TRBV5-1; j_gene: TRBJ2-2; abundance: NA; CDR3nt: TGCGCCAGCAGCCCTTACGGGACAGGGAACACCGGGGAGCTGTTTTTT; CDR3aa: CASSPYGTGNTGELFF
d_gene: NA; v_gene: TRBV5-4; j_gene: TRBJ2-7; abundance: NA; CDR3nt: TGTGCCAGCAGCCCGGGACACCGAGTAGGGATGCAGTACTTC; CDR3aa: CASSPGHRVGMQYF
d_gene: TRBD1; v_gene: TRBV5-1; j_gene: TRBJ1-6; abundance: few; CDR3nt: TGCGCCAGCAGATTGGGACAGGGGGAGTCACCCCTCCACTTT; CDR3aa: CASRLGQGESPLHF
d_gene: TRBD1; v_gene: TRBV24-1; j_gene: TRBJ1-1; abundance: NA; CDR3nt: TGTGCCACCAGCGATACAGGGGGCAGCGGTGAAGCTTTCTTT; CDR3aa: CATSDTGGSGEAFF
d_gene: TRBD1; v_gene: TRBV30; j_gene: TRBJ1-4; abundance: NA; CDR3nt: TGTGCCTGGAGTCCCGGGACAGGGGTCGGCGAAAAACTGTTTTTT; CDR3aa: CAWSPGTGVGEKLFF
d_gene: TRBD1; v_gene: TRBV18; j_gene: TRBJ2-1; abundance: NA; CDR3nt: TGTGCCAGCTCACCGGACAGGGGGGGCTACAATGAGCAGTTCTTC; CDR3aa: CASSPDRGGYNEQFF
d_gene: NA; v_gene: TRBV5-1; j_gene: TRBJ2-3; abundance: NA; CDR3nt: TGCGCCAGCAGCTTAGGCGGGGGCCACGATACGCAGTATTTT; CDR3aa: CASSLGGGHDTQYF
d_gene: NA; v_gene: TRBV28; j_gene: TRBJ2-5; abundance: NA; CDR3nt: TGTGCCAGCAGTTTGCGGCAGGGACAAGAGACCCAGTACTTC; CDR3aa: CASSLRQGQETQYF
d_gene: NA; v_gene: TRBV5-4; j_gene: TRBJ2-2; abundance: NA; CDR3nt: TGTGCCAGCAGCTACACGGCGGGGCCGACCGGGGAGCTGTTTTTT; CDR3aa: CASSYTAGPTGELFF
d_gene: NA; v_gene: TRBV25-1; j_gene: TRBJ1-1; abundance: NA; CDR3nt: TGTGCCAGCAGTGTCGGCACTGAAGCTTTCTTT; CDR3aa: CASSVGTEAFF
d_gene: TRBD2; v_gene: TRBV7-6; j_gene: TRBJ2-5; abundance: NA; CDR3nt: TGTGCCAGCAGCTTAGAGTCGGGGCGGGGGCAAGAGACCCAGTACTTC; CDR3aa: CASSLESGRGQETQYF
d_gene: TRBD2; v_gene: TRBV4-1; j_gene: TRBJ2-6; abundance: NA; CDR3nt: TGCGCCAGCAGCCAAGGAACTAGCGGGGGGGCCGCTGGGGCCAACGTCCTGACTTTC; CDR3aa: CASSQGTSGGAAGANVLTF
d_gene: TRBD2; v_gene: TRBV4-2; j_gene: TRBJ2-1; abundance: NA; CDR3nt: TGTGCCAGCAGCCAAGACGGGACTAGCGGGGGTGGTGAGCAGTTCTTC; CDR3aa: CASSQDGTSGGGEQFF
d_gene: TRBD2; v_gene: TRBV10-2; j_gene: TRBJ2-3; abundance: NA; CDR3nt: TGCGCCACCGGGACTAGCGGAAGTTTGAATACGCAGTATTTT; CDR3aa: CATGTSGSLNTQYF
d_gene: NA; v_gene: TRBV6-6; j_gene: TRBJ2-5; abundance: NA; CDR3nt: TGTGCCAGCAGTTTCTCCGGGGGGCACGAGACCCAGTACTTC; CDR3aa: CASSFSGGHETQYF
d_gene: NA; v_gene: TRBV4-1; j_gene: TRBJ2-1; abundance: NA; CDR3nt: TGCGCCAGCACCACTCTGACACAGGGAAGTGGTGCAGGTGAGCAGTTCTTC; CDR3aa: CASTTLTQGSGAGEQFF
d_gene: NA; v_gene: TRBV25-1; j_gene: TRBJ2-5; abundance: NA; CDR3nt: TGTGCCAGCAGTGACTTAGTAATTAGGACCCAGTACTTC; CDR3aa: CASSDLVIRTQYF
d_gene: NA; v_gene: TRBV7-6; j_gene: TRBJ1-2; abundance: NA; CDR3nt: TGTGCCAGCAGCCAGAGGAGCGGGGGACGCTCTAGTAGCTATGGCTACACCTTC; CDR3aa: CASSQRSGGRSSSYGYTF
d_gene: TRBD1; v_gene: TRBV7-9; j_gene: TRBJ2-1; abundance: NA; CDR3nt: TGTGCCAGCAGCTCACCAGGGGGCCATCGGGATGAGCAGTTCTTC; CDR3aa: CASSSPGGHRDEQFF
d_gene: NA; v_gene: TRBV2; j_gene: TRBJ2-7; abundance: NA; CDR3nt: TGTGCCAGCAGGGCCGACAGTTCCTACGAGCAGTACTTC; CDR3aa: CASRADSSYEQYF
d_gene: NA; v_gene: TRBV27; j_gene: TRBJ1-2; abundance: NA; CDR3nt: TGTGCCAGCCTTGGGGCGAATGGCTACACCTTC; CDR3aa: CASLGANGYTF
d_gene: NA; v_gene: TRBV9; j_gene: TRBJ2-7; abundance: NA; CDR3nt: TGTGCCAGCAGCGTTCGTCCGGGGATCTCCTACGAGCAGTACTTC; CDR3aa: CASSVRPGISYEQYF
d_gene: TRBD1; v_gene: TRBV10-3; j_gene: TRBJ2-3; abundance: NA; CDR3nt: TGTGCCATCAGGAGGGACAGCACTAGCACAGATACGCAGTATTTT; CDR3aa: CAIRRDSTSTDTQYF
d_gene: TRBD1; v_gene: TRBV10-3; j_gene: TRBJ2-7; abundance: NA; CDR3nt: TGTGCCATCGCAGAACCGGCCGGGACAGGGGGCCGGTACTTC; CDR3aa: CAIAEPAGTGGRYF
d_gene: TRBD2; v_gene: TRBV27; j_gene: TRBJ2-7; abundance: NA; CDR3nt: TGTGCCAGCAGTTCGGCTAGCGGGGGTGAAATCTCCTACGAGCAGTACTTC; CDR3aa: CASSSASGGEISYEQYF
d_gene: NA; v_gene: TRBV27; j_gene: TRBJ2-5; abundance: NA; CDR3nt: TGTGCCAGCAGTTTAGGGCGGGGCTGGGAGACCCAGTACTTC; CDR3aa: CASSLGRGWETQYF
d_gene: TRBD2; v_gene: TRBV18; j_gene: TRBJ2-1; abundance: NA; CDR3nt: TGTGCCAGCTCACGCGGACTAGCGGGGGAGAATGAGCAGTTCTTC; CDR3aa: CASSRGLAGENEQFF
d_gene: NA; v_gene: TRBV6-5; j_gene: TRBJ2-1; abundance: NA; CDR3nt: TGTGCCAGCAGACGAGGACAGAACAATGAGCAGTTCTTC; CDR3aa: CASRRGQNNEQFF
d_gene: TRBD2; v_gene: TRBV6-2/TRBV6-3; j_gene: TRBJ2-1; abundance: NA; CDR3nt: TGTGCCAGCAGTTGGAGCGGGGTTCCCTCCTACAATGAGCAGTTCTTC; CDR3aa: CASSWSGVPSYNEQFF
d_gene: NA; v_gene: TRBV30; j_gene: TRBJ1-1; abundance: NA; CDR3nt: TGTGCCTGGAGTTACAGCCTGAACACTGAAGCTTTCTTT; CDR3aa: CAWSYSLNTEAFF
d_gene: NA; v_gene: TRBV11-2; j_gene: TRBJ1-1; abundance: NA; CDR3nt: TGTGCCAGCAGCTCCCTGCAGGGTAGAGTCCTTGAAGCTTTCTTT; CDR3aa: CASSSLQGRVLEAFF
d_gene: NA; v_gene: TRBV11-2; j_gene: TRBJ1-1; abundance: NA; CDR3nt: TGTGCCAGCAGCTTAGAGGCGGGCAACACTGAAGCTTTCTTT; CDR3aa: CASSLEAGNTEAFF
d_gene: NA; v_gene: TRBV27; j_gene: TRBJ1-2; abundance: NA; CDR3nt: TGTGCCAGCAGTTTATCACCATCCCTGCCAGAACGTGGCTACACCTTC; CDR3aa: CASSLSPSLPERGYTF
d_gene: NA; v_gene: TRBV5-1; j_gene: TRBJ2-5; abundance: NA; CDR3nt: TGCGCCAGCAGCCCGACAGGCCAAGAGACCCAGTACTTC; CDR3aa: CASSPTGQETQYF
d_gene: NA; v_gene: TRBV27; j_gene: TRBJ1-1; abundance: NA; CDR3nt: TGTGCCACCTTCGACCAGAGGATTTTCTTT; CDR3aa: CATFDQRIFF
d_gene: NA; v_gene: TRBV10-1; j_gene: TRBJ2-3; abundance: few; CDR3nt: TGCGCCAGCAGTGAGTTCGGGGGACGCACAGATACGCAGTATTTT; CDR3aa: CASSEFGGRTDTQYF
d_gene: TRBD1; v_gene: TRBV6-2/TRBV6-3; j_gene: TRBJ2-7; abundance: NA; CDR3nt: TGTGCCAGCAGCAAGAACCGGGACAGGGACACCTACGAGCAGTACTTC; CDR3aa: CASSKNRDRDTYEQYF
d_gene: TRBD2; v_gene: TRBV30; j_gene: TRBJ2-3; abundance: once; CDR3nt: TGTGCCTGGAGCCTAGCGGGGGGGCGGGCAGATACGCAGTATTTT; CDR3aa: CAWSLAGGRADTQYF
d_gene: NA; v_gene: TRBV6-5; j_gene: TRBJ1-1; abundance: NA; CDR3nt: TGTGCCAGCAGTTACCAGGGTCGACGCGCCGGCGATGAAGCTTTCTTT; CDR3aa: CASSYQGRRAGDEAFF
d_gene: NA; v_gene: TRBV28; j_gene: TRBJ1-5; abundance: NA; CDR3nt: TGTGCCAGCACCTCCGGGACAACTGTACAGCCCCAGCATTTT; CDR3aa: CASTSGTTVQPQHF
d_gene: NA; v_gene: TRBV7-8; j_gene: TRBJ2-1; abundance: NA; CDR3nt: TGTGCCAGCAGCCCCCACTACACGGATTACAATGAGCAGTTCTTC; CDR3aa: CASSPHYTDYNEQFF
d_gene: TRBD2; v_gene: TRBV7-3; j_gene: TRBJ2-3; abundance: NA; CDR3nt: TGTGCCAGCAGCTTAGGTTCTAGCGGGGGGGGCACAGATACGCAGTATTTT; CDR3aa: CASSLGSSGGGTDTQYF